A selection of T cell receptor beta chains follows, all from one sample in a study of cytomegalovirus exposure and HLA in healthy donors. Produced via immunoSEQ multiplex PCR; TCRdb's table is partial and in-frame only. The sample totals about 43,000 clones; its top ten clones hold roughly 1.8%. Sequencing was done on a sample of PBMCs. The source is a woman aged 25 to 39 in good health and CMV-seronegative. Each CDR3 is given with its conserved first and last residue. A D gene is named only where the DNA matches it firmly.

D gene	V gene	J gene	CDR3 protein	CDR3 DNA
NA	TRBV6-1	TRBJ2-7	CASKGKAHSYEQYF	TGTGCCAGCAAGGGGAAAGCGCACTCCTACGAGCAGTACTTC
NA	TRBV29-1	TRBJ1-2	CSVESGRVYGYTF	TGCAGCGTTGAAAGTGGGAGGGTATATGGCTACACCTTC
NA	TRBV9	TRBJ2-2	CASSVYSGTNTGELFF	TGTGCCAGCAGCGTCTATAGCGGAACAAACACCGGGGAGCTGTTTTTT
NA	TRBV4-3	TRBJ2-7	CASSQDRGIPSYEQYF	TGCGCCAGCAGCCAAGATCGCGGGATTCCATCCTACGAGCAGTACTTC
TRBD1	TRBV30	TRBJ1-5	CAWSLTGGPNQPQHF	TGTGCCTGGAGTCTGACAGGGGGCCCCAATCAGCCCCAGCATTTT
TRBD2	TRBV19	TRBJ2-1	CASRRTSGSDNEQFF	TGTGCCAGTAGGCGTACTAGCGGGAGTGACAATGAGCAGTTCTTC
NA	TRBV5-6	TRBJ2-5	CASSYRVAGKETQYF	TGTGCCAGCAGCTACCGGGTTGCGGGCAAAGAGACCCAGTACTTC
TRBD2	TRBV29-1	TRBJ2-7	CSVEGVSGIAYEQYF	TGCAGCGTTGAAGGGGTTAGCGGGATCGCCTACGAGCAGTACTTC
TRBD2	TRBV28	TRBJ2-3	CASSSTTGTSITDTQYF	TGTGCCAGCAGTTCGACAACCGGGACTAGCATCACAGATACGCAGTATTTT
TRBD2	TRBV7-9	TRBJ2-7	CASSGTSGPYEQYF	TGTGCCAGCAGCGGGACTAGCGGCCCCTACGAGCAGTACTTC
NA	TRBV28	TRBJ1-2	CASSPMTSSNYGYTF	TGTGCCAGCAGTCCCATGACTTCTTCTAACTATGGCTACACCTTC
NA	TRBV15	TRBJ1-1	CATSREGNTEAFF	TGTGCCACCAGCAGGGAGGGGAACACTGAAGCTTTCTTT
NA	TRBV25-1	TRBJ1-2	CASSPDGIWGYTF	TGTGCCAGCAGTCCGGACGGGATTTGGGGCTACACCTTC
TRBD2	TRBV5-1	TRBJ2-1	CASSAGLAGGYNEQFF	TGCGCCAGCAGCGCCGGACTAGCGGGGGGGTACAATGAGCAGTTCTTC
NA	TRBV18	TRBJ1-1	CASSPREAATNTEAFF	TGTGCCAGCTCACCACGGGAGGCCGCGACGAACACTGAAGCTTTCTTT
TRBD2	TRBV4-3	TRBJ2-7	CASSQGLAGSYEQYF	TGCGCCAGCAGCCAAGGTCTAGCGGGATCCTACGAGCAGTACTTC
NA	TRBV30	TRBJ1-6	CAWSVPDSGSSPLHF	TGTGCCTGGAGTGTACCGGACAGTGGGTCTTCACCCCTCCACTTT
TRBD1	TRBV18	TRBJ2-3	CASSPQGQGGDTQYF	TGTGCCAGCTCACCACAAGGACAGGGTGGAGATACGCAGTATTTT
NA	TRBV5-6	TRBJ2-1	CASVGWPADNEQFF	TGTGCCAGCGTCGGGTGGCCAGCCGACAATGAGCAGTTCTTC
NA	TRBV5-4	TRBJ2-7	CASSSPGTKGYEQYF	TGTGCCAGCAGCAGCCCCGGGACAAAGGGCTACGAGCAGTACTTC
TRBD2	TRBV11-1	TRBJ2-2	CASSPRTSGRFTGELFF	TGTGCCAGCAGTCCCCGGACTAGCGGGAGGTTTACCGGGGAGCTGTTTTTT
TRBD1	TRBV19	TRBJ1-1	CVTRDRGNTEAFF	TGTGTCACCCGGGACAGAGGAAACACTGAAGCTTTCTTT
TRBD1	TRBV29-1	TRBJ1-4	CSVHRGSTNEKLFF	TGCAGCGTCCACAGGGGTTCAACTAATGAAAAACTGTTTTTT
TRBD1	TRBV28	TRBJ1-5	CASSLQGENQPQHF	TGTGCCAGCAGTCTACAGGGGGAGAATCAGCCCCAGCATTTT
NA	TRBV11-2	TRBJ1-2	CASSSSSGYGYTF	TGTGCCAGCAGCAGCTCTTCGGGCTATGGCTACACCTTC
TRBD2	TRBV18	TRBJ2-3	CASSPARDSGRRNTQYF	TGTGCCAGCTCACCTGCGAGAGATAGCGGGAGAAGGAATACGCAGTATTTT
TRBD2	TRBV7-2	TRBJ2-3	CASSLGGGRATDTQYF	TGTGCCAGCAGCTTAGGCGGCGGGAGGGCCACAGATACGCAGTATTTT
NA	TRBV19	TRBJ1-1	CASSIASGGTEAFF	TGTGCCAGTAGTATAGCTTCGGGTGGTACTGAAGCTTTCTTT
TRBD1	TRBV11-2	TRBJ2-6	CASSSLTGKGSGANVLTF	TGTGCCAGCAGCAGCCTGACAGGGAAAGGCTCTGGGGCCAACGTCCTGACTTTC
NA	TRBV29-1	TRBJ2-7	CSVGGPSYEQYF	TGCAGCGTTGGTGGCCCGTCCTACGAGCAGTACTTC
NA	TRBV10-3	TRBJ2-7	CAISDSGGLAYEQYF	TGTGCCATCAGTGATTCGGGCGGGCTCGCCTACGAGCAGTACTTC
NA	TRBV30	TRBJ2-6	CAWESGSGANVLTF	TGTGCCTGGGAGTCCGGGTCTGGGGCCAACGTCCTGACTTTC
NA	TRBV28	TRBJ1-5	CASSFGQPQHF	TGTGCCAGCAGCTTCGGGCAGCCCCAGCATTTT
TRBD2	TRBV9	TRBJ2-1	CASSVAPSGINEQFF	TGTGCCAGCAGCGTAGCCCCTAGCGGGATAAATGAGCAGTTCTTC
TRBD1	TRBV28	TRBJ1-5	CASRGRDRGLGQPQHF	TGTGCCAGCAGGGGGAGAGACAGGGGATTGGGTCAGCCCCAGCATTTT
NA	TRBV5-6	TRBJ2-7	CASSGLRHPYEQYF	TGTGCCAGCAGCGGCCTCCGACACCCCTACGAGCAGTACTTC
TRBD1	TRBV4-1	TRBJ1-4	CASSQVRQGLGEKLFF	TGCGCCAGCAGCCAAGTCCGACAGGGGCTGGGGGAAAAACTGTTTTTT
TRBD1	TRBV6-5	TRBJ1-2	CASSLRDRGGYTF	TGTGCCAGCAGTCTCCGGGACAGGGGTGGCTACACCTTC
NA	TRBV30	TRBJ1-2	CAWGRGGHYYGYTF	TGTGCCTGGGGGCGCGGGGGGCATTACTATGGCTACACCTTC
NA	TRBV4-3	TRBJ1-5	CASSQGENQPQHF	TGCGCCAGCAGCCAAGGTGAGAATCAGCCCCAGCATTTT
NA	TRBV27	TRBJ1-1	CASSLNRYTEAFF	TGTGCCAGCAGTTTAAACAGATACACTGAAGCTTTCTTT